Listed below are T cell receptor beta chains from one sample, sequenced in a study of shared clonotypes between healthy human individuals. Using immunoSEQ multiplex PCR, the repertoire was profiled, and TCRdb retains in-frame clones only, with some absent. The sample lists roughly 1,100,000 clones; around 75% were seen once. The specimen sequenced was memory CD4+ T cells sorted from blood. The source of these receptors is a man aged 18-30 years in good health. CDR3s include the opening cysteine and the closing phenylalanine or tryptophan. D genes are given only for firm matches. Clone size is stated in some rows and not others, as once, few, many or a class when expanded.

abundance	d_gene	j_gene	v_gene	CDR3nt	CDR3aa
NA	NA	TRBJ2-5	TRBV9	TGTGCCAGCAGCGTAGGGACCCCACGCGAGAGAGAGACCCAGTACTTC	CASSVGTPRERETQYF
NA	NA	TRBJ2-3	TRBV10-3	TGTGCCAGTGGGAACACAGATACGCAGTATTTT	CASGNTDTQYF
NA	TRBD1	TRBJ2-3	TRBV5-4	TGTGCCAGCAGCGTGACAGGGGGCGCTGATACGCAGTATTTT	CASSVTGGADTQYF
NA	NA	TRBJ2-1	TRBV13	TGTGCCAGCAGCCCTGCCCTCAAGCCCAATGAGCAGTTCTTC	CASSPALKPNEQFF
NA	NA	TRBJ2-7	TRBV6-6	TGTGCCAGCAGACCAGGGGCTCGCTACGAGCAGTACTTC	CASRPGARYEQYF
once	NA	TRBJ2-1	TRBV9	TGTGCCAGCAGCGTAGACTCCTACTCCTACAATGAGCAGTTCTTC	CASSVDSYSYNEQFF
NA	NA	TRBJ1-2	TRBV5-6	TGTGCCAGCAGCCCGTGGAGTAGGGCCCACTATGGCTACACCTTC	CASSPWSRAHYGYTF
NA	NA	TRBJ2-6	TRBV29-1	TGCAGCGTTGAAAAGGACACCGCCGTGACTTTC	CSVEKDTAVTF
few	TRBD1	TRBJ2-5	TRBV2	TGTGCCAGCAGCGACAGGGGGCGAAGGCAAGAGACCCAGTACTTC	CASSDRGRRQETQYF
NA	TRBD1	TRBJ1-6	TRBV6-1	TGTGCCAGTTATAATTCCGGGACAGGTGGATCACCCCTCCACTTT	CASYNSGTGGSPLHF
NA	TRBD2	TRBJ2-3	TRBV5-1	TGCGCCAGCAGTCCGGGGGGGAGCACAGATACGCAGTATTTT	CASSPGGSTDTQYF
NA	NA	TRBJ1-2	TRBV2	TGTGCCAGCAGTACAACAGAAAACTATGGCTACACCTTC	CASSTTENYGYTF
NA	NA	TRBJ2-7	TRBV28	TGTGCCAGCAGTCCCTCACTGGGGTGGCAGTACTTC	CASSPSLGWQYF
NA	NA	TRBJ2-7	TRBV18	TGTGCCAGCTCACCGGGAGGCAGGGGCCTCTACGAGCAGTACTTC	CASSPGGRGLYEQYF
NA	NA	TRBJ1-6	TRBV9	TGTGCCAGCAGCCCCCAGGGCCGCTCTAATTCACCCCTCCACTTT	CASSPQGRSNSPLHF
NA	TRBD1	TRBJ1-2	TRBV18	TGTGCCAGCTCAGACCGGACAGGGGGTTCGAGTGGCTACACCTTC	CASSDRTGGSSGYTF
NA	NA	TRBJ1-4	TRBV5-1	TGCGCCAGCAGCTTGGGCGCAACTAATGAAAAACTGTTTTTT	CASSLGATNEKLFF
NA	NA	TRBJ1-1	TRBV5-1	TGCGCCAGCAGCTTGGCAGGGCTGGGCACTGAAGCTTTCTTT	CASSLAGLGTEAFF
NA	NA	TRBJ2-5	TRBV7-9	TGTGCCAGCAGCTCGGTTGGAGAGACCCAGTACTTC	CASSSVGETQYF
NA	TRBD2	TRBJ2-1	TRBV10-3	TGTGCCATCAAATCTAGCGGAGGGAGCTCCTACAATGAGCAGTTCTTC	CAIKSSGGSSYNEQFF
NA	TRBD1	TRBJ2-7	TRBV6-6	TGTGCCAGCAGCCACCGCGGACAGGGCTACGAGCAGTACTTC	CASSHRGQGYEQYF
once	NA	TRBJ1-5	TRBV19	TGTGCCAGTAGTATAGAGAACAGCTCCCGGCAGCCCCAGCATTTT	CASSIENSSRQPQHF
NA	TRBD1	TRBJ2-1	TRBV9	TGTGCCAGCAGCAGACAGGGGGATTACAATGAGCAGTTCTTC	CASSRQGDYNEQFF
NA	NA	TRBJ1-1	TRBV7-9	TGTGCCAGCAGACTGACGGACGGCGGGACTGAAGCTTTCTTT	CASRLTDGGTEAFF
NA	NA	TRBJ1-1	TRBV5-6	TGTGCCAGCAGCTTGGGACGGACGGCGAACACTGAAGCTTTCTTT	CASSLGRTANTEAFF
NA	TRBD2	TRBJ2-3	TRBV4-1	TGCGCCAGCAGCCAAGAGGGGACTACTTCTTATTGGGATACGCAGTATTTT	CASSQEGTTSYWDTQYF
NA	NA	TRBJ2-3	TRBV18	TGTGCCAGCTCACTCAGACGGTCTAGCACAGATACGCAGTATTTT	CASSLRRSSTDTQYF
NA	NA	TRBJ1-1	TRBV7-2	TGTGCCAGCAGCTTAGTTTCACTTTCTGCAGGGATGAACACTGAAGCTTTCTTT	CASSLVSLSAGMNTEAFF
NA	TRBD2	TRBJ2-3	TRBV9	TGTGCCAGCAGCGCTATAAGCGGGAGGGGTCACAAAGATACGCAGTATTTT	CASSAISGRGHKDTQYF
NA	NA	TRBJ2-3	TRBV5-6	TGTGCCAGCAGCTCCGCTCGGGCGGGGGCTAGCACAGATACGCAGTATTTT	CASSSARAGASTDTQYF
few	NA	TRBJ2-7	TRBV10-3	TGTGCCATCACCTCACAGGGTACCTACGAGCAGTACTTC	CAITSQGTYEQYF
once	NA	TRBJ1-1	TRBV11-2	TGTGCCAGCAGCAGACAAAGGAACACTGAAGCTTTCTTT	CASSRQRNTEAFF
NA	TRBD2	TRBJ2-3	TRBV30	TGTGCCTGGAGTGCCCGCGGGAGACTAGCGGGGGGAGATACGCAGTATTTT	CAWSARGRLAGGDTQYF
many	TRBD1	TRBJ2-7	TRBV5-4	TGTGCCAGCAGCTTTAGGGGGCGCTACGAGCAGTACTTC	CASSFRGRYEQYF
NA	NA	TRBJ1-6	TRBV30	TGTGCCTGGGCGAAGGACACCAATAATTCACCCCTCCACTTT	CAWAKDTNNSPLHF
NA	TRBD1	TRBJ1-2	TRBV6-5	TGTGCCAGCCGGGACAGGGGGCCGGATGGCTACACCTTC	CASRDRGPDGYTF
NA	NA	TRBJ2-5	TRBV7-2	TGTGCCTCTGCTAAGGGGACCCAGTACTTC	CASAKGTQYF
NA	NA	TRBJ1-1	TRBV5-8	TGTGCCAGCAGCTTGTTAGCGCTGAACACTGAAGCTTTCTTT	CASSLLALNTEAFF
NA	NA	TRBJ2-4	TRBV21-1	TGTGCCAGCAGCAACGAGCCGCTTCAGGCCAAAAACATTCAGTACTTC	CASSNEPLQAKNIQYF
NA	NA	TRBJ2-3	TRBV13	TGTGCCAGCAGCTTGGCCGGCCTCCAAAGCACAGATACGCAGTATTTT	CASSLAGLQSTDTQYF